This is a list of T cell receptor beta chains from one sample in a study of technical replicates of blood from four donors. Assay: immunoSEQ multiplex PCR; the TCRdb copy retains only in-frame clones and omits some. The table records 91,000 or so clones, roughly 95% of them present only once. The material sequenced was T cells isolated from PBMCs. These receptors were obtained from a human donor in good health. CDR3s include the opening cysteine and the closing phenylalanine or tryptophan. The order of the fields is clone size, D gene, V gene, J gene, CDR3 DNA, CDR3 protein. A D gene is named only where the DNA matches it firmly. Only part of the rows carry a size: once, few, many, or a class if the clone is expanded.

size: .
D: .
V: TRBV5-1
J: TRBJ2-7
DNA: TGCGCCAGCAGCTTGGAACAGGGCAGGACCTCCTACGAGCAGTACTTC
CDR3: CASSLEQGRTSYEQYF

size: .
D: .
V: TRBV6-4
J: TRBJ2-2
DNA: TGTGCCAGCAGTGAAACCGGCGGGGAGCTGTTTTTT
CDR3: CASSETGGELFF

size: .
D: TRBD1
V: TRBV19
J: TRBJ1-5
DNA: TGTGCCAGTACCACAGACAGGGAGAGCCAGCCCCAGCATTTT
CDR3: CASTTDRESQPQHF

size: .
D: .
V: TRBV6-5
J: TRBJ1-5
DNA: TGTGCCAGCAGTTATCGGTCCTCGGGCAATCAGCCCCAGCATTTT
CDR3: CASSYRSSGNQPQHF

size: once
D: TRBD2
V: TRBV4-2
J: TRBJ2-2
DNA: TGTGCCAGCAGCTCACTAGCGGGAGACACCGGGGAGCTGTTTTTT
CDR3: CASSSLAGDTGELFF

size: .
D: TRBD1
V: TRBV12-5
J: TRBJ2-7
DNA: TGTGCTAGTGGTTCCACGTACGGGACAGGGGACCACGAGCAGTACTTC
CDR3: CASGSTYGTGDHEQYF

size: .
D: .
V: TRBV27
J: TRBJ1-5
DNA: TGTGCCAGCAGTTTATCTGGGGAACTAGGACCCCAGCATTTT
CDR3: CASSLSGELGPQHF

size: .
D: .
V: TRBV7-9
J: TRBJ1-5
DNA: TGTGCCAGCAGCTTTGAGGGGGGCAATCAGCCCCAGCATTTT
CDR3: CASSFEGGNQPQHF

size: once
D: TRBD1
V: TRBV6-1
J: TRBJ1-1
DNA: TGTGCCATCCGACAGGGGATGGGGAACACTGAAGCTTTCTTT
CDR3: CAIRQGMGNTEAFF

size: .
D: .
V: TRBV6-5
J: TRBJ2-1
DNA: TGTGCCAGCGGGCGCGGAGCGAAGGACTCCAATGAGCAGTTCTTC
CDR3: CASGRGAKDSNEQFF

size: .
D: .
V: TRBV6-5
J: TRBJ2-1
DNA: TGTGCCAGCAGTTACTCGATGGAGGGGTACAATGAGCAGTTCTTC
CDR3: CASSYSMEGYNEQFF

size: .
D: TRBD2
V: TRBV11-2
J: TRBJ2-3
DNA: TGTGCCAGCAGCTTATTAGCGGGAAGGGTAGATACGCAGTATTTT
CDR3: CASSLLAGRVDTQYF

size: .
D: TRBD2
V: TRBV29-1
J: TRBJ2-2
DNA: TGCAGCGTTCCGAGCAGCGGGAGAGAAACCGGGGAGCTGTTTTTT
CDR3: CSVPSSGRETGELFF

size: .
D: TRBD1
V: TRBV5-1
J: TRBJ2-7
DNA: TGCGCCAGCAGCCTTGACAGGGGGCGTTACGAGCAGTACTTC
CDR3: CASSLDRGRYEQYF

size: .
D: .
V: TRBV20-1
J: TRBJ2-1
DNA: TGCAGTGCTAGTGGTAGTATGGAGCAGTTCTTC
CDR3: CSASGSMEQFF

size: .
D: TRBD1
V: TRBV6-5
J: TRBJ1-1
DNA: TGTGCCAGCAGACTCCTTGACAGGGGGAACACTGAAGCTTTCTTT
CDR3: CASRLLDRGNTEAFF

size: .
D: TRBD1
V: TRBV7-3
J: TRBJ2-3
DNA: TGTGCCAGCAGCGGGGACAGGGACACAGATACGCAGTATTTT
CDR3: CASSGDRDTDTQYF

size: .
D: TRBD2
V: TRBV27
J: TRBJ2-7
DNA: TGTGCCAGTAATGAATTCGGACTAGCGGGGGTTAGCACCTACGAGCAGTACTTC
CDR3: CASNEFGLAGVSTYEQYF

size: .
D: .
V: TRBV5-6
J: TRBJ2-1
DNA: TGTGCCAGCAGCTTGACAGGGAATGAGCAGTTCTTC
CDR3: CASSLTGNEQFF

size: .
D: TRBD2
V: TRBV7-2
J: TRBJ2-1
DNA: TGTGCCAGCAGCTTTCAACCAGCGGGAGGATACAATGAGCAGTTCTTC
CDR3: CASSFQPAGGYNEQFF

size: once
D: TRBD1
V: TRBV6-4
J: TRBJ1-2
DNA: TGTGCCAGCAGGGGGGGACAGGTGGGAGGCTACACCTTC
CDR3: CASRGGQVGGYTF

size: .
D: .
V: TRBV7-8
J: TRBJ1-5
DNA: TGTGCCAGCAGCTTAGCTCCGGGAAAGCCCCAGCATTTT
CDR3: CASSLAPGKPQHF

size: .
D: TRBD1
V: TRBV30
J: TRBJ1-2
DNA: TGTGCCTGGGCAGGGGGCCAGGGCTACACCTTC
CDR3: CAWAGGQGYTF

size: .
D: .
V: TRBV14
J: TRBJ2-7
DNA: TGTGCCAGCAGTTACATCTACGAGCAGTACTTC
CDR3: CASSYIYEQYF

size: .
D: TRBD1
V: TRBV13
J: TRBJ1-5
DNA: TGTGCCAGCAGCGGGACAGGGGCTGACCAGCCCCAGCATTTT
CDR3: CASSGTGADQPQHF

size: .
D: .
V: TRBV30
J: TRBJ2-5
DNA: TGTGCCTGGAGTGGCGGGGTACGGGAGACCCAGTACTTC
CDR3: CAWSGGVRETQYF

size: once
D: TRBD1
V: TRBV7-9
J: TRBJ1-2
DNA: TGTGCCAGCAGCCTAACAGGGGGAGGCTACACCTTC
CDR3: CASSLTGGGYTF

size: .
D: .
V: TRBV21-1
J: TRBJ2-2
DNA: TGTGCCAGCAGCGGAGCCCTGACGGACACCGGGGAGCTGTTTTTT
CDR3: CASSGALTDTGELFF

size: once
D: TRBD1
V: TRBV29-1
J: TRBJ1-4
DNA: TGCAGCGTTGAAGCCGGGACAGGGTACGAAAAACTGTTTTTT
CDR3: CSVEAGTGYEKLFF

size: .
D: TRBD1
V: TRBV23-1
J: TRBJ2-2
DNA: TGCGCCAGCAGCAACGACAGGGGGCAATGCACCGGGGAGCTGTTTTTT
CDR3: CASSNDRGQCTGELFF

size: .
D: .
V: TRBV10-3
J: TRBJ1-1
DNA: TGTGCCATCAGTGGAAGACTAGATATGAACACTGAAGCTTTCTTT
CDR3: CAISGRLDMNTEAFF

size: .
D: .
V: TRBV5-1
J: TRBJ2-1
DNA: TGCGCCAGCAGCTTGGGCCAGGGGAAATTCAATGAGCAGTTCTTC
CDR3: CASSLGQGKFNEQFF

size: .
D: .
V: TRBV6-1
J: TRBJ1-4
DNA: TGTGCCAGCTCACAAAACAGGGCAACTAATGAAAAACTGTTTTTT
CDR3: CASSQNRATNEKLFF

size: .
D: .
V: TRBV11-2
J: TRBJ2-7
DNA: TGTGCCAGCAGTTCCCCGGGACTGACGTACGAGCAGTACTTC
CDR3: CASSSPGLTYEQYF

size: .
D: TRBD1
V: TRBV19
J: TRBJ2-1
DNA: TGTGCCAGTAGCATGGGACAGGGGACTGAGCAGTTCTTC
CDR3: CASSMGQGTEQFF

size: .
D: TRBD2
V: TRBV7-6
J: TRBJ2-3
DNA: TGTGCCAGCAGCTTAGAAGATCTCCGGATAGCGGGGTCTAGCACAGATACGCAGTATTTT
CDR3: CASSLEDLRIAGSSTDTQYF

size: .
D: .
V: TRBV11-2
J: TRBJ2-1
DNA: TGTGCCAGCAGCTTAGAGGCGGGTCGGGAGCAGTTCTTC
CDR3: CASSLEAGREQFF

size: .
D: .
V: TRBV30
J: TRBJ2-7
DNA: TGTGCCTGGAGTGTCTCACAGTATCAGTACTTC
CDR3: CAWSVSQYQYF

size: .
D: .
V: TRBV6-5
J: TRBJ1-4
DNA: TGTGCCAGCAGTTCTACAGAAGATAATGAAAAACTGTTTTTT
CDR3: CASSSTEDNEKLFF

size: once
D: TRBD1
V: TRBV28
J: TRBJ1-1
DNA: TGTGCCAGCAGTTTACCCCCGGGACAGGCTGGGACTGAAGCTTTCTTT
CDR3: CASSLPPGQAGTEAFF

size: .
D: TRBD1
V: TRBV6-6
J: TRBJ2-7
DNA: TGTGCCAGCAGTTATTCGACAGGGGGGAACGAGCAGTACTTC
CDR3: CASSYSTGGNEQYF

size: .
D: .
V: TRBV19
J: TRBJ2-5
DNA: TGTGCCAGTAGTACCCTACAGGGAAGAGGGGAAAAGACCCAGTACTTC
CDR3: CASSTLQGRGEKTQYF